The rows below give T cell receptor beta chains drawn from one sample of a study of blood T cells in healthy people across ages. Each CDR3 protein is one row after TCRdb ran MiXCR on the 5' RACE reads. Here the sample spans about 760,000 distinct CDR3 sequences, around 25% being singletons. These data were likewise used in another study, on T cells of mothers and their children.

Sequenced input: blood. These TCRs come from a boy between 10 and 17 years old in good health. Both conserved end residues are part of each CDR3. A D gene is named only where the DNA matches it firmly. Expanded clones are given a class, and other clones once, few, many or no size at all.

size	D	J	length	V	CDR3	DNA
few	TRBD2	TRBJ2-1	15	TRBV20-1	CSAGDPGLVYNEQFF	TGCAGTGCTGGGGATCCGGGACTAGTCTACAATGAGCAGTTCTTC
few	TRBD1	TRBJ2-7	15	TRBV5-1	CASQPIGQGSYEQYF	TGCGCCAGCCAACCGATTGGACAGGGCTCCTACGAGCAGTACTTC
NA	NA	TRBJ1-2	13	TRBV12-3/TRBV12-4	CASDQPGYYGYTF	TGTGCCAGCGACCAACCAGGGTACTATGGCTACACCTTC
NA	NA	TRBJ2-5	17	TRBV5-1	CASSPYSYRTLEEIQYF	TGCGCCAGCAGCCCGTATTCCTACAGGACCCTCGAAGAGATCCAGTACTTC
once	NA	TRBJ2-7	10	TRBV12-5	CASGLVEQYF	TGTGCTAGTGGTTTAGTCGAGCAGTACTTC
NA	TRBD1	TRBJ2-5	14	TRBV29-1	CSVRDRGSQETQYF	TGCAGCGTTCGGGACAGGGGTTCCCAAGAGACCCAGTACTTC
NA	TRBD2	TRBJ2-3	14	TRBV20-1	CSAHTSGRKDTQYF	TGCAGTGCTCACACTAGCGGGAGAAAAGATACGCAGTATTTT
few	NA	TRBJ2-7	14	TRBV7-8	CASSLLSTSYEQYF	TGTGCCAGCAGCTTACTGTCCACCTCCTACGAGCAGTACTTC
NA	NA	TRBJ2-7	11	TRBV5-1	CASREDYEQYF	TGCGCCAGCAGAGAGGACTACGAGCAGTACTTC
NA	NA	TRBJ1-2	12	TRBV24-1	CATSPGTYGYTF	TGTGCCACCAGTCCCGGGACGTATGGCTACACCTTC
NA	TRBD1	TRBJ1-4	14	TRBV29-1	CSVGPGGGHEKLFF	TGCAGCGTTGGCCCAGGGGGGGGGCATGAAAAACTGTTTTTT
NA	TRBD2	TRBJ2-3	13	TRBV20-1	CSAILAGVDTQYF	TGCAGTGCGATACTAGCGGGAGTAGATACGCAGTATTTT
NA	NA	TRBJ2-2	13	TRBV29-1	CSVLAGDTGELFF	TGCAGCGTTTTGGCAGGGGACACCGGGGAGCTGTTTTTT
few	NA	TRBJ2-1	14	TRBV29-1	CSVERAGHWIEQFF	TGCAGCGTTGAGCGGGCAGGGCATTGGATTGAGCAGTTCTTC
few	TRBD1	TRBJ1-2	15	TRBV28	CASGQGALLSYGYTF	TGTGCCAGCGGTCAGGGGGCCCTCTTGAGTTATGGCTACACCTTC
few	NA	TRBJ1-1	12	TRBV28	CASSLIGQLFSF	TGTGCCAGCAGTTTAATCGGACAGCTCTTTTCCTTT
NA	NA	TRBJ2-2	14	TRBV4-1	CASSRGINTGELFF	TGCGCCAGCAGTCGGGGGATTAACACCGGGGAGCTGTTTTTT
few	NA	TRBJ2-3	16	TRBV11-2	CASSLGTYPSTDTQYF	TGTGCCAGCAGCTTGGGGACTTATCCTAGCACAGATACGCAGTATTTT
few	NA	TRBJ1-2	14	TRBV7-2	CASSTGSNNYGYTF	TGTGCCAGCAGCACTGGATCGAATAACTATGGCTACACCTTC
NA	TRBD2	TRBJ2-3	15	TRBV7-9	CASSSPLAGPDTQYF	TGTGCCAGCAGCAGTCCCCTAGCGGGACCAGATACGCAGTATTTT
NA	TRBD2	TRBJ2-5	15	TRBV7-2	CASSFVLAGGETQYF	TGTGCCAGCAGCTTTGTCCTAGCGGGGGGCGAGACCCAGTACTTC
NA	TRBD2	TRBJ2-7	14	TRBV20-1	CSARGGTSGYEQYF	TGCAGTGCTAGAGGGGGGACTAGCGGTTACGAGCAGTACTTC
NA	TRBD1	TRBJ2-5	17	TRBV7-9	CASSLAEGQWGQETQYF	TGTGCCAGCAGCTTAGCTGAGGGACAGTGGGGACAAGAGACCCAGTACTTC
few	NA	TRBJ2-7	12	TRBV12-3/TRBV12-4	CASSTPSYEQYF	TGTGCCAGCAGTACACCGTCCTACGAGCAGTACTTC
few	NA	TRBJ2-3	13	TRBV29-1	CSVERRYTDTQYF	TGCAGCGTGGAAAGGCGCTACACAGATACGCAGTATTTT
NA	NA	TRBJ2-1	15	TRBV20-1	CSARDLARSYNEQFF	TGCAGTGCTAGAGATCTTGCTCGGTCCTACAATGAGCAGTTCTTC
NA	NA	TRBJ2-1	15	TRBV5-1	CASSLTGTSSNEQFF	TGCGCCAGCAGCTTGACTGGGACGAGCTCCAATGAGCAGTTCTTC
NA	NA	TRBJ2-5	17	TRBV28	CASSSRRGPQGRETQYF	TGTGCCAGCAGTTCCCGAAGAGGCCCACAGGGGAGGGAGACCCAGTACTTC
NA	NA	TRBJ2-7	12	TRBV29-1	CSVSQGSGEQYF	TGCAGCGTATCCCAGGGATCGGGGGAGCAGTACTTC
few	NA	TRBJ2-5	14	TRBV20-1	CSARNTGSQETQYF	TGCAGTGCAAGAAACACCGGGAGCCAAGAGACCCAGTACTTC
NA	NA	TRBJ2-5	16	TRBV24-1	CATSDPTRGGQETQYF	TGTGCCACCAGTGACCCTACTAGGGGAGGCCAAGAGACCCAGTACTTC
few	NA	TRBJ2-5	16	TRBV4-1	CASSQDQGLTRETQYF	TGCGCCAGCAGCCAAGATCAAGGCCTCACGAGAGAGACCCAGTACTTC
few	NA	TRBJ2-1	15	TRBV7-9	CASSLPGSRGNEQFF	TGTGCCAGCAGCTTGCCGGGCTCAAGAGGGAATGAGCAGTTCTTC
few	NA	TRBJ2-3	12	TRBV24-1	CATSERTDTQYF	TGTGCCACCAGTGAACGGACAGATACGCAGTATTTT
NA	TRBD2	TRBJ2-1	11	TRBV29-1	CSATIPAGDKF	TGCAGCGCAACCATACCAGCGGGAGACAAGTTC
NA	NA	TRBJ1-6	15	TRBV14	CASSQDAWGNSPLHF	TGTGCCAGCAGCCAAGACGCGTGGGGCAATTCACCCCTCCACTTT